Following are 29 T cell receptor beta chains from one sample sequenced in a study of response to subunit inactivated influenza vaccine. A single record per CDR3 protein comes from TCRdb applying MiXCR to the RT-PCR reads. The table has hundreds of thousands of distinct CDR3 sequences, approximately 14% seen once; the top ten hold 7.5% to 9%. This specimen was PBMCs from blood, taken 14 to 15 days before vaccination. The origin of the receptors is a man aged 50-60 years who received an inactivated influenza vaccine.

CDR3: CASSPSTGTPTADTQYF. DNA of the CDR3: TGTGCCAGCAGTCCCTCTACCGGGACACCTACCGCAGATACGCAGTATTTT. The chain couples TRBV12-3 or TRBV12-4 to TRBJ2-3; maybe TRBD1 (6 bases). Trimming removed 5 bases at V and 4 bases at J, with 22 bases between. The CDR3 spans 17 residues.

This clonotype has only a few counts. This chain uses TRBV20-1 with TRBJ2-7; 10 bases are shared with TRBD1. V shed 6 bases and J 5 bases; nucleotides not matched to a gene: 13. The CDR3 sequence is 15 residues long. From germline, CDR1 is DFQATT and CDR2 SNEGSKA (reference sequence). The CDR3 sequence: CSASHPDRGWNEQYF. DNA of the CDR3: TGCAGTGCCTCCCATCCGGACAGGGGGTGGAACGAGCAGTACTTC.

This clonotype turned up a few times. The gene calls are TRBV18 and TRBJ1-2; 8 bases are a match to TRBD1. V was pared by 4 bases and J by 4 bases, with 5 bases of the junction left unmatched. CDR1 is KGHSH, CDR2 LQKENI, per germline. This CDR3 spans 14 amino acids. The DNA of the CDR3 is TGTGCCAGCTCACTCCAGGACAGGGCCTATGGCTACACCTTC. Protein product: CASSLQDRAYGYTF.

This clonotype showed up many times. The J gene is TRBJ2-2, the V gene TRBV7-2, with 13 nucleotides matching TRBD2. From germline, CDR1 is SGHTA and CDR2 FQGNSA. The J segment lost 8 bases and the V segment lost 5 bases, leaving 11 bases of the junction unmatched. This CDR3 contains 17 residues. This CDR3 reads CASSRTSGSTLGGELFF. The CDR3 nucleotides read TGTGCCAGCAGCCGGACTAGCGGGAGTACCCTGGGAGGGGAGCTGTTTTTT.

This chain links TRBV12-3 or TRBV12-4 with TRBJ2-2, with TRBD1 matching 10 bases. This CDR3 has 15 residues. The trim removed 1 base at V and 7 bases at J, leaving 3 bases unmatched. The CDR3 DNA reads TGTGCCAGCAGTTTAGGTGGACAGGGGGTCGGGGAGCTGTTTTTT. It encodes CASSLGGQGVGELFF.

This chain links TRBV7-8 with TRBJ2-3, with 11 bases aligning to TRBD1. The CDR3 consists of 17 residues. Per the germline V gene, CDR1 is SGHVS and CDR2 is FQNEAQ. J was trimmed by 6 bases and V by 5 bases; bases with no gene match: 13. The CDR3 nucleotides read TGTGCCAGCAGCCCCCTGCCGGGACAGGGGGTAGGGGATACGCAGTATTTT. The encoded protein is CASSPLPGQGVGDTQYF.

The chain has TRBV13 and TRBJ2-7; 10 bases match TRBD2. V shed 5 bases and J 1 base; nucleotides not matched to a gene: 8. Germline CDR1 PRHDT, CDR2 FYEKMQ (reference sequence). This CDR3 is 16 amino acids long. The CDR3 region is CASSARLAGLSYEQYF. In nucleotides, the CDR3 is TGTGCCAGCAGCGCGAGACTAGCGGGCCTTTCCTACGAGCAGTACTTC.

This clonotype has just a few counts. The rearrangement links TRBV3-1 to TRBJ1-2; D gene unclear. The length of the CDR3 is 13 residues. V was trimmed by 2 bases and J by 6 bases, leaving 10 bases between them. CDR1 is LGHDT and CDR2 is YNNKEL in the germline V gene (reference sequence). The CDR3 spells CASSQTGNHGYTF. Written as DNA, the CDR3 is TGTGCCAGCAGCCAAACTGGGAACCATGGCTACACCTTC.

This clonotype has a handful of counts. The CDR3 sequence is CASSRTNSGYGYTF. The CDR3 nucleotides are TGTGCCAGCAGTCGGACAAACTCGGGGTATGGCTACACCTTC. The genes are TRBV2 and TRBJ1-2, with D maybe TRBD1 (5 bases). Looked up from germline, CDR1 is SNHLY and CDR2 is FYNNEI. The germline V and J ends were trimmed by 5 bases and 5 bases, with 15 bases remaining between them. This CDR3 is built from 14 residues.

This chain links TRBV12-3 or TRBV12-4 with TRBJ2-7; 7 bases are a match to TRBD1. The CDR3 sequence is 13 residues long. Trimming took 5 bases from V and 3 from J; bases not matched to a gene: 4. The CDR3 spells CASSVGQIYEQYF. CDR3 sequence (DNA): TGTGCCAGCAGTGTGGGACAGATCTACGAGCAGTACTTC.

In this sample, this clonotype turned up a few times. The chain uses TRBV19 and TRBJ2-1; no clear D. V lost 0 bases, J lost 7 bases, and 4 bases lay in between. Germline V gene data show CDR1 as LNHDA and CDR2 as SQIVND (reference sequence). This CDR3 region has 12 residues. The CDR3 nucleotides read TGTGCCAGTAGTATAGATCGTAATGAGCAGTTCTTC. It specifies CASSIDRNEQFF.

This clonotype has at least ten counts. This chain joins TRBV5-1 and TRBJ2-3, with TRBD2 matching 9 bases. Germline-derived CDR1 and CDR2 are SGHRS and YFSETQ. The CDR3 covers 14 residues. V dropped 4 bases and J dropped 4; count of bases not matched to a gene: 4. CDR3 nucleotides: TGCGCCAGCAGCCCTGAGCGGGGGGCAGATACGCAGTATTTT. It encodes CASSPERGADTQYF. The full variable domain, its missing parts supplied by reference TRBV5-1 and TRBJ2-3, is KAGVTQTPRYLIKTRGQQVTLSCSPISGHRSVSWYQQTPGQGLQFLFEYFSETQRNKGNFPGRFSGRQFSNSRSEMNVSTLELGDSALYLCASSPERGADTQYFGPGTRLTVL.

This clonotype was detected only a few times. This chain links TRBV2 with TRBJ1-4; 7 bases are shared with TRBD1. CDR1 and CDR2 (germline): SNHLY, FYNNEI. The V segment lost 8 bases and the J segment 4 bases; nucleotides outside the gene matches: 7. There are 14 residues in the CDR3. The CDR3: CASGVGQLNEKLFF. CDR3 nucleotides: TGTGCCAGCGGGGTGGGACAGCTTAATGAAAAACTGTTTTTT.

This clonotype turned up a few times. The V call is TRBV4-3, the J call TRBJ2-7, with D tentatively TRBD2 (5 bases). Trimming took 0 bases from V and 3 from J, leaving 15 bases between them. The CDR3 consists of 16 residues. Germline assignment: CDR1 LGHNA and CDR2 YSLEER. CDR3 sequence (DNA): TGCGCCAGCAGCCAAGAGCTTCCGGGGAGTGGCTACGAGCAGTACTTC. Translated, it gives CASSQELPGSGYEQYF.

This clonotype was found a few times. The chain links TRBV12-3 or TRBV12-4 to TRBJ2-2, with no clear D. This CDR3 has 13 residues. Trimming shortened V by 5 bases and J by 4 bases, and 8 bases separated the two germline ends. The CDR3 loop is CASSRVPTGELFF. The CDR3 nucleotides are TGTGCCAGCAGTCGAGTTCCCACCGGGGAGCTGTTTTTT.

V gene TRBV4-3 combines with J gene TRBJ1-1; D is possibly TRBD1 (5 bases). Trimming shortened V by 7 bases and J by 2 bases, and 17 bases separated the two germline ends. From germline, CDR1 is LGHNA and CDR2 YSLEER. This CDR3 is 15 amino acids long. The CDR3 region has the DNA TGCGCCAGCACCTCAAGTGAGGGGCGTAACACTGAAGCTTTCTTT. As protein: CASTSSEGRNTEAFF.

The chain has TRBV20-1 and TRBJ2-4, with 7 bases fitting TRBD1. The CDR3 has 15 amino acids. Per germline, CDR1 DFQATT and CDR2 SNEGSKA (reference sequence). V lost 3 bases and J lost 4; bases outside the gene matches: 9. DNA for the CDR3: TGCAGTGCTAGGAATCCCTCGGACAGGAAAAACATTCAGTACTTC. Translating it yields CSARNPSDRKNIQYF.

This clonotype was seen only a few times. The rearrangement uses TRBV21-1 and TRBJ2-7; the DNA was not used to check the table's D call, TRBD1. TRBV21-1 counts as a pseudogene. The CDR3 has 17 amino acids. CDR3 sequence: CASSKPLYWGRFYEQYF. CDR3 nucleotides: TGTGCCAGCAGCAAGCCCCTTTATTGGGGGCGCTTCTACGAGCAGTACTTC.

This clonotype has only a few counts. J is TRBJ2-7 and V is TRBV20-1; D is ambiguous. The CDR3 is 13 residues long. V lost 4 bases and J 3 bases, leaving 13 bases between the germline ends. Germline CDR1 DFQATT, CDR2 SNEGSKA (reference sequence). The CDR3 DNA follows: TGCAGTGCTAATAACGGTGGGGACTACGAGCAGTACTTC. Translated: CSANNGGDYEQYF.

There are a few counts of this clonotype. This chain joins TRBV7-9 and TRBJ2-7, with 8 bases aligning to TRBD2. Germline CDR1 is SEHNR and CDR2 is FQNEAQ (reference sequence). The CDR3 runs to 14 residues. V lost 5 bases and J lost 5; bases outside the gene matches: 8. CDR3 region: CASSAGTSGHEQYF. The CDR3 region has the DNA TGTGCCAGCAGCGCCGGGACTAGTGGGCACGAGCAGTACTTC.

V gene TRBV20-1 combines with J gene TRBJ1-2, with D unresolved. From germline, CDR1 is DFQATT and CDR2 SNEGSKA (reference sequence). V was pared by 2 bases and J by 5 bases, with 12 bases between. This CDR3 comprises 13 residues. Written as DNA, the CDR3 is TGCAGTGCTAGAAGCTTAGCGAGATATGGCTACACCTTC. Protein sequence: CSARSLARYGYTF.

The chain carries TRBV5-1 and TRBJ2-2; the D gene is possibly TRBD1 (5 bases). With 0 bases removed from V and 6 bases from J, the gap between germline ends came to 12 bases. The CDR3 length is 15 residues. Germline lookup yields CDR1 SGHRS and CDR2 YFSETQ. CDR3 bases: TGCGCCAGCAGCTTGGATCCCCCAGGGCCCGGGGAGCTGTTTTTT. This gives the protein CASSLDPPGPGELFF.

This clonotype has ten or more counts. The chain has TRBV27 and TRBJ1-6, with D maybe TRBD1 (5 bases). CDR3 length: 16 amino acids. The germline CDR1 and CDR2 sequences are MNHEY and SMNVEV (reference sequence). V dropped 3 bases and J dropped 8 bases, with 17 bases sitting between them. DNA for the CDR3: TGTGCCAGCAGTTTGGCAGGGATGGGTATTGATTCACCCCTCCACTTT. Translated, it gives CASSLAGMGIDSPLHF.

This clonotype occurred a few times. This sequence joins TRBV4-3 and TRBJ2-1; D remains unclear. The CDR3 has 18 amino acids. CDR1 and CDR2 from the germline V gene are LGHNA and YSLEER. The germline V and J ends were trimmed by 0 bases and 5 bases, with 20 bases remaining between them. CDR3 DNA: TGCGCCAGCAGCCAAGATGGTTCAGAGCCTTTAGGAGACAATGAGCAGTTCTTC. Translating gives CASSQDGSEPLGDNEQFF.

This clonotype was observed a few times. The CDR3 DNA follows: TGTGCCAGCAGTTTAGATCAGAAGCGTGAAAAACTGTTTTTT. Protein sequence: CASSLDQKREKLFF. This chain connects TRBV12-3 or TRBV12-4 to TRBJ1-4; D is undetermined. Trimming shortened V by 1 base and J by 7 bases, and 10 bases separated the two germline ends. The CDR3 extends over 14 amino acids.

The chain uses TRBV27 and TRBJ2-7; 10 bases map to TRBD1. Trimming removed 5 bases from V and 7 bases from J; junction bases left unmatched: 11. In germline, CDR1 is MNHEY, CDR2 SMNVEV (reference sequence). The CDR3 runs to 15 residues. CDR3 residues: CASSTSGTGVGEQYF. For the CDR3, the DNA is TGTGCCAGCAGTACGTCCGGGACAGGGGTTGGTGAGCAGTACTTC.

This chain links TRBV2 with TRBJ2-1; tentatively, D is TRBD1 or TRBD2 (6 bases each). The germline V and J ends were trimmed by 6 bases and 5 bases, with 17 bases remaining between them. This CDR3 is built from 15 residues. From germline, CDR1 is SNHLY and CDR2 FYNNEI. CDR3: CASRERGVTHNEQFF. CDR3 bases: TGTGCCAGCAGGGAGAGGGGGGTGACACACAATGAGCAGTTCTTC.

The V gene is TRBV7-8, the J gene TRBJ2-7, with 10 bases lining up with TRBD2. The J segment lost 5 bases and the V segment lost 6 bases, leaving 13 bases of the junction unmatched. CDR1 is SGHVS and CDR2 is FQNEAQ in the germline V gene. The CDR3 covers 16 residues. CDR3 residues: CASRGLAGAVLDEQYF. The CDR3 coding sequence is TGTGCCAGCAGGGGTCTAGCGGGAGCTGTTCTCGACGAGCAGTACTTC.

This clonotype was detected a few times. The genes are TRBV2 and TRBJ1-1, with TRBD1 as a possible D gene (6 bases). The length of the CDR3 is 14 residues. V lost 4 bases and J 5 bases, leaving 14 bases between the germline ends. Per the germline V gene, CDR1 is SNHLY and CDR2 is FYNNEI. DNA for the CDR3: TGTGCCAGCAGTGTACAGGGTCTAGGAACTGAAGCTTTCTTT. Protein sequence: CASSVQGLGTEAFF.